This T cell receptor beta chain is drawn from a study of blood T cell repertoires in COVID-19. Whole-study context: Acute and convalescent COVID-19 samples came from the United States, Italy and Spain. T cells, B-cell-depleted T cells, or PBMCs provided the cDNA or gDNA that served as material.

The germline V gene has CDR1 SNHLY and CDR2 FYNNEI. The V gene lost 8 bases and the J gene lost 6 bases, with 17 bases spanning the gap. This CDR3 is built from 13 residues. In the original analysis: Estimation of nucleated cell counts was performed using reference gene primer amplification. TCRdb keeps only in-frame clones here, not all; method: immunoSEQ multiplex PCR. Clone size and V and J calls were adopted from that table, with D and trimming inferred from the DNA. This table holds hundreds of thousands of clones, over 80% found once. Sequencing input: PBMCs or T cells enriched from blood (not recorded which). The source is a man in his fifties or sixties who had been exposed to COVID-19. J is TRBJ2-7 and V is TRBV2, with no clear D. CDR3: CASRVESAGEQYV. The CDR3 nucleotides read TGTGCCAGCCGGGTCGAATCCGCCGGCGAGCAGTACGTC.